This T cell receptor beta chain was profiled in a study of CD8+CD57+ T cells in acquired aplastic anemia. Study in general: CD4+ reads averaged about 11 million in healthy donors.

In regard to this clonotype: The antigen is unknown.

Study conclusions and caveats: Between patients and controls, around 30 CD8+ CDR3 sequences were found in common.

According to the study, genomic DNA was the template for TCR beta VDJ and CDR3 profiling. TCRdb recomputed calls from the reads with MiXCR, one row per CDR3 protein. The table records approximately 200,000 distinct CDR3 sequences, over 60% of them present only once. The sequence derives from a human donor in good health. The sample consisted of sorted CD4+, CD8+, or CD8+CD57+ T cells (not recorded which) from PBMCs.

The CDR3 DNA follows: TGTGCCAGCAGCTTACGGGAGGGCGGGTACGAGCAGTACTTC. Amino acid sequence: CASSLREGGYEQYF. The V gene is TRBV7-3, the J gene TRBJ2-7, with 8 bases that match TRBD2. This CDR3 is built from 14 residues. Germline V gives CDR1 SGHTA, CDR2 FQGTGA. Trimming removed 2 bases from V and 4 bases from J; junction bases left unmatched: 4.